Shown below are 7 T cell receptor beta chains from a single sample sequenced in a study of blood T cells in healthy people across ages. The use of a sample-barcoded 5' primer and a J-beta primer mix characterized a second PCR of about 7 to 12 cycles. One entry per CDR3 protein results from TCRdb running MiXCR on the 5' RACE reads. The sample yields 1.4 million to 1.5 million distinct CDR3 sequences, roughly 40% seen once. The material sequenced was blood. The receptors shown here come from a woman between 18 and 29 years old in good health.

This chain connects TRBV3-1 to TRBJ1-4; tentatively, D is TRBD1 (6 bases). The germline V gene has CDR1 LGHDT and CDR2 YNNKEL (reference sequence). The length of the CDR3 is 16 residues. V was cut by 4 bases and J by 0 bases, with 12 bases left in between. The CDR3 is CASSRGAGATNEKLFF. CDR3 coding DNA: TGTGCCAGCAGCCGGGGGGCAGGGGCAACTAATGAAAAACTGTTTTTT.

Comments on this clonotype: The junction shows a germline mismatch at one end, possibly a read error. The gene calls are TRBV7-7 and TRBJ2-1; either TRBD1 or TRBD2 may supply D (6 bases each). There are 13 residues in the CDR3. Looked up from germline, CDR1 is SSHAT and CDR2 is FNYEAQ (reference sequence). As DNA, the CDR3 is TGTGCTAGCAGCCCCAGGACAGCGGGTGAGCAGTTCTTC. It encodes CASSPRTAGEQFF.

Only one count was recorded for this clonotype. Since a much larger clone is just one base distant, this may be a read error. This chain links TRBV28 with TRBJ2-1; 14 bases map to TRBD2. The CDR3 contains 15 residues. The germline CDR1 and CDR2 sequences are MDHEN and SYDVKM. CDR3 amino acids: CASRRLAGGYSEQFF. For the CDR3, the DNA is TGTGCCAGCAGAAGACTAGCGGGGGGGTACAGTGAGCAGTTCTTC.

This clonotype was seen only a few times. The chain joins TRBV19 to TRBJ2-3, with 8 bases aligning to TRBD1. CDR3 length: 13 residues. After removal of 6 bases from V and 2 bases from J, the junction contained 1 base not matched to a gene. Germline V gene data show CDR1 as LNHDA and CDR2 as SQIVND (reference sequence). The CDR3 region has the DNA TGTGCCAGTAGGGACAGGGACACAGATACGCAGTATTTT. Translated: CASRDRDTDTQYF.

The chain combines TRBV7-3 with TRBJ2-5; D not certain. The CDR3 contains 15 residues. In germline, CDR1 is SGHTA, CDR2 FQGTGA. V lost 2 bases to trimming and J lost 11 bases, with 21 bases between them. CDR3 protein: CASSLGRQPLNEQYF. CDR3 DNA: TGTGCCAGCAGCTTAGGTCGGCAGCCGTTGAATGAGCAGTACTTC. Complete variable domain (other parts from reference TRBV7-3 and TRBJ2-5): GAGVSQTPSNKVTEKGKYVELRCDPISGHTALYWYRQSLGQGPEFLIYFQGTGAADDSGLPNDRFFAVRPEGSVSTLKIQRTERGDSAVYLCASSLGRQPLNEQYFGPGTRLLVL.

This CDR3 is CASSERNRVFNTEAFF. CDR3 in DNA: TGTGCCAGCAGTGAGCGAAACAGGGTTTTTAACACTGAAGCTTTCTTT. The V call is TRBV25-1, the J call TRBJ1-1; possible D gene TRBD1, 6 bases. Trimming removed 3 bases at V and 2 bases at J, with 16 bases between. CDR1 MGHDK and CDR2 SYGVNS come from the germline V gene. CDR3 size: 16 residues.

Worth noting for this clonotype: The germline gene is not matched at one end of the junction; a read error may be the cause. The gene calls are TRBV6-5 and TRBJ2-5; no clear D. Germline V gene lookup returns CDR1 MNHEY and CDR2 SVGAGI. The CDR3 length is 14 residues. For the CDR3, the DNA is TGTGCCGGCAGTTACGCGCGGACCAAAGAGACCCAGTACTTC. It is translated as CAGSYARTKETQYF.